These 13 T cell receptor beta chains share one sample of origin, sequenced in a study of blood T cell repertoires in COVID-19. The method was immunoSEQ multiplex PCR; TCRdb's version includes in-frame clones alone and lacks a portion of them. Here the sample spans roughly 120,000 clones, roughly 85% being singletons. Sequenced material: peripheral blood. Every receptor here comes from a human donor in a cohort sampled during active COVID-19.

The chain carries TRBV6-6 and TRBJ2-7; TRBD1 aligns across 7 bases. Germline values: CDR1 MNHNY, CDR2 SVGAGI (reference sequence). The length of the CDR3 is 13 residues. V lost 8 bases to trimming and J lost 3 bases; unmatched junction nucleotides: 7. CDR3 loop: CASVEGGIYEQYF. The CDR3 DNA reads TGTGCCAGCGTTGAAGGGGGCATCTACGAGCAGTACTTC.

A few counts support this clone. V usage is TRBV6-5 and J usage is TRBJ2-2, with a weak D call TRBD1 (5 bases). The CDR3 consists of 16 residues. V was clipped by 0 bases and J by 6 bases, with 14 bases between them. In germline, CDR1 is MNHEY, CDR2 SVGAGI. The CDR3 region is CASSYSDNLRSGELFF. The CDR3 coding sequence is TGTGCCAGCAGTTACTCGGACAATCTGAGGTCCGGGGAGCTGTTTTTT.

This clone was detected only once. The chain links TRBV5-1 to TRBJ2-1, with TRBD2 matching 9 bases. Germline V gives CDR1 SGHRS, CDR2 YFSETQ. This CDR3 is built from 14 residues. With V trimmed by 4 bases and J by 5 bases, 4 bases remained unmatched. The CDR3 here is CASSAGGPHNEQFF. DNA for the CDR3: TGCGCCAGCAGCGCGGGAGGGCCCCACAATGAGCAGTTCTTC.

This clone was seen only a few times. The rearrangement joins TRBV30 to TRBJ2-7; 7 bases line up with TRBD2. J was trimmed by 8 bases and V by 2 bases; bases with no gene match: 3. Germline lookup yields CDR1 GTSNPN and CDR2 SVGIG (reference sequence). CDR3 length equals 11 residues. The CDR3 nucleotides are TGTGCCTGGAGTTGGGAGGGACAGCAGTACTTC. The encoded protein is CAWSWEGQQYF. The variable domain in full, with the rest retrieved from reference TRBV30 and TRBJ2-7, is SQTIHQWPATLVQPVGSPLSLECTVEGTSNPNLYWYRQAAGRGLQLLFYSVGIGQISSEVPQNLSASRPQDRQFILSSKKLLLSDSGFYLCAWSWEGQQYFGPGTRLTVT.

DNA for the CDR3: TGTGCCAGCTCATATAGCGGGGTCAATGAGCAGTTCTTC. It codes for CASSYSGVNEQFF. This chain connects TRBV5-4 to TRBJ2-1, with TRBD2 identical over 8 bases. The CDR3 is 13 residues long. The germline V gene encodes CDR1 SGHNT and CDR2 YYREEE (reference sequence). V lost 7 bases, J lost 6 bases, and 6 bases stayed unmatched.

The chain recombines TRBV19 with TRBJ1-4; D not resolved. The CDR3 contains 14 residues. V was clipped by 6 bases and J by 7 bases, with 15 bases between them. Germline V gives CDR1 LNHDA, CDR2 SQIVND (reference sequence). This CDR3 is CASSHSQVREKLFF. CDR3 sequence (DNA): TGTGCCAGTAGCCATTCGCAGGTTCGTGAAAAACTGTTTTTT.

The chain couples TRBV6-1 to TRBJ2-7, with D unresolved. The germline V and J ends were trimmed by 3 bases and 1 base, with 4 bases remaining between them. Germline V gives CDR1 MNHNS, CDR2 SASEGT. The CDR3 is 12 amino acids. The CDR3: CASSDGSYEQYF. CDR3 DNA: TGTGCCAGCAGTGACGGGTCCTACGAGCAGTACTTC.

This clone has only one observation. The V and J genes are TRBV29-1 and TRBJ2-2, with 8 bases matching TRBD2. The trim removed 7 bases at V and 3 bases at J, leaving 10 bases unmatched. Looked up from germline, CDR1 is SQVTM and CDR2 is ANQGSEA. The CDR3 spans 15 residues. CDR3 in DNA: TGCAGCGGGAGCCGGGGGGGCGCGTACACCGGGGAGCTGTTTTTT. It codes for CSGSRGGAYTGELFF.

The chain uses TRBV3-1 (or the pseudogene TRBV3-2) and TRBJ2-2, with D perhaps matching TRBD2 (5 bases). Germline CDR1 reads LGHDT; CDR2 reads YNNKEL (reference sequence). This CDR3 has 15 amino acids. V was cut by 1 base and J by 6 bases, with 12 bases left in between. This CDR3 reads CASSQVFGVPGELFF. CDR3 nucleotide sequence: TGTGCCAGCAGCCAAGTCTTCGGGGTCCCCGGGGAGCTGTTTTTT.

The chain couples TRBV27 to TRBJ1-1; no clear D. V lost 6 bases to trimming and J lost 1 base, with 21 bases between them. Germline V gene sequence: CDR1 MNHEY, CDR2 SMNVEV (reference sequence). CDR3 size: 17 residues. Here the CDR3 reads CASSLRGSSLWNTEAFF. CDR3 nucleotide sequence: TGTGCCAGCAGCCTCCGAGGGTCAAGCCTATGGAACACTGAAGCTTTCTTT.

This chain uses TRBV20-1 with TRBJ1-3; maybe TRBD1 (5 bases). Looked up from germline, CDR1 is DFQATT and CDR2 is SNEGSKA (reference sequence). The CDR3 sequence is 15 residues long. Trimming cost V 3 bases and J 1 base, with 13 bases left between them. CDR3 coding DNA: TGCAGTGCTAGTCGAGGGACTGGATCTGGAAACACCATATATTTT. Residues: CSASRGTGSGNTIYF.

The chain couples TRBV5-6 to TRBJ1-2; D is perhaps TRBD1 (6 bases). CDR3 size: 15 residues. Germline lookup yields CDR1 SGHDT and CDR2 YYEEEE. Trimming shortened V by 4 bases and J by 4 bases, and 17 bases separated the two germline ends. CDR3 DNA: TGTGCCAGCAGCAGGAGTGGGGGCGCTGGCTATGGCTACACCTTC. Translated: CASSRSGGAGYGYTF.

This sequence joins TRBV5-1 and TRBJ1-3; maybe TRBD1 (5 bases). The V end lost 0 bases, the J end lost 4 bases, and 11 bases lay between the germline ends. This CDR3 contains 15 residues. The V gene's germline CDR1 is SGHRS and CDR2 YFSETQ. CDR3 in DNA: TGCGCCAGCAGCTTGGGACAGAGAGAAGGAAACACCATATATTTT. Amino acid sequence: CASSLGQREGNTIYF.